These T cell receptor beta chains were read from a single sample in a study of T cell changes during pregnancy in multiple sclerosis. The repertoire was sequenced with immunoSEQ multiplex PCR; TCRdb's copy has only in-frame clones and lacks some. Of under 45,000 clones in the sample, around nine tenths were seen once. Here the sequenced sample was CD8+ T cells from peripheral blood mononuclear cells, taken in the third trimester of pregnancy. The receptors shown here come from a female donor with multiple sclerosis, enrolled in a pregnancy study. The CDR3 runs from the conserved cysteine through the conserved F or W. A D gene is named only where the DNA matches it firmly. Size tells how often a clone was seen (once, few, many) or the class of an expanded clone, and some rows leave it out.

DNA	CDR3	size	V	J	D
TGTGCCGGGAGACTAGCGGACGACAATGAGCAGTTCTTC	CAGRLADDNEQFF	-	TRBV5-4	TRBJ2-1	TRBD2
TGCGCCAGCAGCCCCCTAGGAGATGTGAACACTGAAGCTTTCTTT	CASSPLGDVNTEAFF	-	TRBV4-3	TRBJ1-1	-
TGTGCCAGCAGTGGTCCAGGGGACACCGGGGAGCTGTTTTTT	CASSGPGDTGELFF	-	TRBV28	TRBJ2-2	-
TGTGCCAGCAGCCCACCCGGGACCTACGAGCAGTACTTC	CASSPPGTYEQYF	-	TRBV7-6	TRBJ2-7	-
TGTGCCAGGGGGCCCGATAGCCGCGGAAACACCATATATTTT	CARGPDSRGNTIYF	-	TRBV6-4	TRBJ1-3	-
TGCGCCAGCAGCCAAGAGGCGAGTCCCAGGACTAATTACGAGCAGTACTTC	CASSQEASPRTNYEQYF	-	TRBV4-3	TRBJ2-7	-
TGCGCCAGCAGCTTCAACAGGGGGCTTTATGGCTACACCTTC	CASSFNRGLYGYTF	-	TRBV5-1	TRBJ1-2	TRBD1
TGTGCCTGGAGTGGCACGGCGAGGTCCGAAGCTTTCTTT	CAWSGTARSEAFF	few	TRBV30	TRBJ1-1	-
TGTGCCAGCAGCTTTACAGAGAACACTGAAGCTTTCTTT	CASSFTENTEAFF	-	TRBV5-6	TRBJ1-1	-
TGTGCCAGCAGTTTCCCTAGCGTAAATGAGCAGTTCTTC	CASSFPSVNEQFF	-	TRBV28	TRBJ2-1	-
TGTGCCAGCTCACCACGGAAGGGGTATGACACTGAAGCTTTCTTT	CASSPRKGYDTEAFF	-	TRBV18	TRBJ1-1	-
TGCGCCAGCAGTGAGGGACTCTACAATGAGCAGTTCTTC	CASSEGLYNEQFF	-	TRBV10-2	TRBJ2-1	-
TGTGCCTGGACAGGGGAGCGGGGCACTGAAGCTTTCTTT	CAWTGERGTEAFF	-	TRBV30	TRBJ1-1	-
TGTGCCAGCTCACCGGGTGAGACTTTGAACACTGAAGCTTTCTTT	CASSPGETLNTEAFF	-	TRBV18	TRBJ1-1	-
TGTGCCAGCAGCGAGGGGGCAGATAATCAGCCCCAGCATTTT	CASSEGADNQPQHF	-	TRBV4-2	TRBJ1-5	TRBD1
TGTGCCAGCAAAGGACAGGCTCCGGACACCATATATTTT	CASKGQAPDTIYF	-	TRBV27	TRBJ1-3	TRBD1
TGTGCCAGTAGTATAGTTGTGAGGACTGAAGCTTTCTTT	CASSIVVRTEAFF	few	TRBV19	TRBJ1-1	-
TGTGCCAGCAGCTCCCGGCAGGGGAACACTGAAGCTTTCTTT	CASSSRQGNTEAFF	-	TRBV11-3	TRBJ1-1	-
TGTGCCAGCAGTTACGGGACTCCCAATGAGCAGTTCTTC	CASSYGTPNEQFF	once	TRBV6-6	TRBJ2-1	-
TGTGCCAGCAGGAAACAGGGATTCTCCTACAATGAGCAGTTCTTC	CASRKQGFSYNEQFF	-	TRBV7-9	TRBJ2-1	-
TGCGCCAGCAGCCGGACCGGGACAGGGTTCGCGGATGAAAAACTGTTTTTT	CASSRTGTGFADEKLFF	-	TRBV4-3	TRBJ1-4	TRBD1
TGCGCCAGCAGCCACGGACAGGGTACAGATACGCAGTATTTT	CASSHGQGTDTQYF	-	TRBV4-3	TRBJ2-3	TRBD1
TGTGCCAGCAGCGCGACTAGCGGGTGGGGGACAGTCGATGAGCAGTTCTTC	CASSATSGWGTVDEQFF	-	TRBV9	TRBJ2-1	TRBD2
TGTGCCAGCAGCCTTGGGGGACTAGCGGGAGAGGATGAGCAGTTCTTC	CASSLGGLAGEDEQFF	-	TRBV7-3	TRBJ2-1	TRBD2